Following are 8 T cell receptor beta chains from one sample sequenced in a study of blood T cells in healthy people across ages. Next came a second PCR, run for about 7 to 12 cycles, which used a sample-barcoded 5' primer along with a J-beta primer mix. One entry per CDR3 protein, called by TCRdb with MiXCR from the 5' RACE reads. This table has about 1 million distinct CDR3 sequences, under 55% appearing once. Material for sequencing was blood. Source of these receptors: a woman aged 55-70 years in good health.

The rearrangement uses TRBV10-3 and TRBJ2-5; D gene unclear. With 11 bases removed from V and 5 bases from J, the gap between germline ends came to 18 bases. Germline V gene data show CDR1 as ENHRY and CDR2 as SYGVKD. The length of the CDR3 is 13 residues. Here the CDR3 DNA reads TGTGCCCCCTGGAGAGTGGGATGCGAGACCCAGTACTTC. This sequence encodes CAPWRVGCETQYF.

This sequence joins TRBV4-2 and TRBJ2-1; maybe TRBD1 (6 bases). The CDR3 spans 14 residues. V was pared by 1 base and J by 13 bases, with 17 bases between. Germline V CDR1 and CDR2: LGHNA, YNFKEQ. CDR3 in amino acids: CASSQAGTNTNQFF. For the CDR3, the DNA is TGTGCCAGCAGCCAAGCCGGGACAAACACGAACCAGTTCTTC.

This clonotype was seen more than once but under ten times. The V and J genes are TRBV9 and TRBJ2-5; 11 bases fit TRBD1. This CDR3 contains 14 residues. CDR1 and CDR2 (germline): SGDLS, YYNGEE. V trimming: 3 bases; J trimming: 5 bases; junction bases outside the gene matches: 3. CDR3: CASSAWTGGETQYF. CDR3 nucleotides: TGTGCCAGCAGCGCCTGGACAGGGGGCGAGACCCAGTACTTC.

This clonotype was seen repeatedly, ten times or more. The CDR3 reads CASSERFKAGGYTF. In DNA, the CDR3 is TGCGCCAGCAGTGAAAGGTTTAAGGCTGGAGGCTACACCTTC. The genes are TRBV10-2 and TRBJ1-2; D unresolved. The V gene's germline CDR1 is WSHSY and CDR2 SAAADI. Trimming stripped 3 bases from V and 8 bases from J, with 16 bases between. The CDR3 loop spans 14 amino acids.

This CDR3 is CASSQDPTTQETQYF. The CDR3 nucleotides are TGTGCCAGCAGCCAAGACCCGACCACCCAAGAGACCCAGTACTTC. The rearrangement links TRBV3-1 to TRBJ2-5; D unresolved. The CDR3 contains 15 residues. CDR1 and CDR2 from the germline V gene are LGHDT and YNNKEL (reference sequence). Trimming stripped 0 bases from V and 1 base from J, with 9 bases between.

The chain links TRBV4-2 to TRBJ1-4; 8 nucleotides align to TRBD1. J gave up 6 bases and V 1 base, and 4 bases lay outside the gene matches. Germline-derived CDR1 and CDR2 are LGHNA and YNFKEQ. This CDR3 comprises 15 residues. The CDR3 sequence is CASSQGSGGDEKLFF. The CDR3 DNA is TGTGCCAGCAGCCAAGGATCAGGGGGCGATGAAAAACTGTTTTTT.

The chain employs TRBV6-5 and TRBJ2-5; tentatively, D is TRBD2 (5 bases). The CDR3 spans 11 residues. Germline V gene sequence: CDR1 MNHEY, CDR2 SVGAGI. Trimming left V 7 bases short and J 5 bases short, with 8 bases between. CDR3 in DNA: TGTGCCAGCAAACGAGGGGAGACCCAGTACTTC. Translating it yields CASKRGETQYF.

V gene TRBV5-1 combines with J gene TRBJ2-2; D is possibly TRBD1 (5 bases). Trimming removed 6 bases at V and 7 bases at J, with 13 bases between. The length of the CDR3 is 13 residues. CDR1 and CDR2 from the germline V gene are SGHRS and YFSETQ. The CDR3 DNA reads TGCGCCAGCAATCGAGGCAGGGTCGGGGAGCTGTTTTTT. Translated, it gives CASNRGRVGELFF. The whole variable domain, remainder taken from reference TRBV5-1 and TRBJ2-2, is KAGVTQTPRYLIKTRGQQVTLSCSPISGHRSVSWYQQTPGQGLQFLFEYFSETQRNKGNFPGRFSGRQFSNSRSEMNVSTLELGDSALYLCASNRGRVGELFFGEGSRLTVL.